This T cell receptor (beta chain) was sequenced during a study of shared clonotypes between healthy human individuals. As to this clone: Its target is unknown.

Findings of the study overall: Though the depth was large, rarefaction showed that sorted-subset sequencing was incomplete. Several donors held about 4.6% of naive CD4 clonotypes in common.

Everyone who donated was a Caucasian adult who lived in Nashville, Tennessee. The protocol was immunoSEQ multiplex PCR, while the TCRdb copy is restricted to in-frame clones and leaves out a portion. Here the sample spans 2 million to 2.5 million clones, approximately 90% being singletons. CDR1 and CDR2 (germline): SGHTA, FQGTGA. There are 19 residues in the CDR3. The V gene end was trimmed by 6 bases and the J gene end by 7 bases; junction bases not matched to a gene: 16. The V gene is TRBV7-3, the J gene TRBJ2-1, with TRBD2 identical over 15 bases. The TCR sequence derives from a man aged 18 to 35 in good health. Some clones in this sample may be carry-over from other donors' samples. The sample was naive CD4+ T cells from PBMCs. Subset noted: CD45RA+ positively selected. The CDR3 is CASSSRTSGRAPVTNEQFF. DNA for the CDR3: TGTGCCAGCAGTTCCCGGACTAGCGGGAGGGCCCCAGTGACGAATGAGCAGTTCTTC.